What follows are 21 T cell receptor beta chains derived from one specimen sequenced in a study of cytomegalovirus exposure and HLA in healthy donors (dated by TCRdb to about 2017). The library relied on the immunoSEQ multiplex PCR assay. For the multiplex PCR, a mixture combining 60 forward primers for TCR Vbeta segments and 13 reverse primers for TCR Jbeta segments was used. TCRdb holds this immuneACCESS table with in-frame rearrangements only. Some clones are missing; in checked studies, unresolved V genes explain under half, and the rest has no known cause. This sample holds some 130,000 clones; about 66% were observed only once. Less than 2% of the sample rests with the top ten. The material sequenced was PBMCs. The origin of the receptors is a man aged 25-45 years in good health and CMV-seropositive.

The chain joins TRBV2 to TRBJ2-7; 7 bases are a match to TRBD1. V was clipped by 6 bases and J by 2 bases; unmatched bases: 10. This CDR3 region has 15 residues. Germline lookup yields CDR1 SNHLY and CDR2 FYNNEI. The chain's CDR3 is CASRENRDRTYEQYF. Written as DNA, the CDR3 is TGTGCCAGCAGAGAAAACCGGGACAGAACCTACGAGCAGTACTTC.

The chain couples TRBV2 to TRBJ2-2; D remains ambiguous. The CDR3 is made up of 13 amino acids. Per the germline V gene, CDR1 is SNHLY and CDR2 is FYNNEI. The V end was cut by 7 bases, the J end by 0 bases, with 6 bases between. The CDR3 nucleotides read TGTGCCAGCATTCCAGCGAACACCGGGGAGCTGTTTTTT. Translation: CASIPANTGELFF. Drawing the rest from reference TRBV2 and TRBJ2-2, the complete variable domain is EPEVTQTPSHQVTQMGQEVILRCVPISNHLYFYWYRQILGQKVEFLVSFYNNEISEKSEIFDDQFSVERPDGSNFTLKIRSTKLEDSAMYFCASIPANTGELFFGEGSRLTVL.

This rearrangement joins TRBV4-1 to TRBJ2-5; D is perhaps TRBD1 (6 bases). Trimming cost V 4 bases and J 7 bases, with 16 bases left between them. The CDR3 is 14 amino acids. Germline CDR1 is MGHRA and CDR2 is YSYEKL. In nucleotides, the CDR3 is TGCGCCAGCAGCCCAGGGGAGAAACTAGTGACCCAGTACTTC. Translated: CASSPGEKLVTQYF.

The J gene is TRBJ2-7, the V gene TRBV28; 7 bases match TRBD2. In germline, CDR1 is MDHEN, CDR2 SYDVKM. After removal of 10 bases from V and 0 bases from J, the junction contained 12 bases not matched to a gene. CDR3 size: 15 residues. Written as DNA, the CDR3 is TGTGCCACCCTCGGTCCTGCTAGCGGCTCCTACGAGCAGTACTTC. Translation: CATLGPASGSYEQYF.

This clone was counted between two and nine times. The V call is TRBV4-2, the J call TRBJ2-5; D is unresolved. CDR1 is LGHNA and CDR2 is YNFKEQ in the germline V gene. V was cut by 4 bases and J by 2 bases, with 17 bases left in between. The CDR3 contains 16 residues. The CDR3 DNA reads TGTGCCAGCAGCCGAGCCTCAGAAGCGATACAAGAGACCCAGTACTTC. Translating it yields CASSRASEAIQETQYF.

The CDR3, as DNA: TGTGCCAGCAGCTTACACGGGAGGGCCGGCGAGCAGTACTTC. Translating it yields CASSLHGRAGEQYF. This rearrangement joins TRBV7-6 to TRBJ2-7; 8 nucleotides agree with TRBD2. This CDR3 is 14 amino acids long. Looked up from germline, CDR1 is SGHVS and CDR2 is FNYEAQ. V was clipped by 2 bases and J by 6 bases; unmatched bases: 6.

The chain uses TRBV4-2 and TRBJ2-7; TRBD1 aligns across 7 bases. This CDR3 is built from 16 residues. From germline, CDR1 is LGHNA and CDR2 YNFKEQ. Trimming cost V 0 bases and J 2 bases; bases outside gene matches: 7. The CDR3 is CASSQDRDSAPYEQYF. The CDR3 DNA sequence: TGTGCCAGCAGCCAAGACAGGGACAGCGCACCCTACGAGCAGTACTTC.

The chain couples TRBV7-2 to TRBJ1-3; D might be TRBD1 (5 bases). Germline CDR1 and CDR2: SGHTA and FQGNSA. The V end lost 1 base, the J end lost 4 bases, and 8 bases lay between the germline ends. The CDR3 is made up of 14 amino acids. CDR3 nucleotides: TGTGCCAGCAGCTTAGGCGGGGACGGAAACACCATATATTTT. The encoded protein is CASSLGGDGNTIYF.

The V gene is TRBV5-1, the J gene TRBJ2-5, with 9 bases fitting TRBD2. Trimming removed 0 bases from V and 2 bases from J; junction bases left unmatched: 5. This CDR3 contains 16 residues. Per germline, CDR1 SGHRS and CDR2 YFSETQ. DNA for the CDR3: TGCGCCAGCAGCTTGGAGACTAGCGGCCAACAAGAGACCCAGTACTTC. It codes for CASSLETSGQQETQYF.

This clone was counted a few times. The chain uses TRBV6-1 and TRBJ2-2; D is unresolved. The V and J ends lost 3 bases and 6 bases respectively, with 14 bases between them. This CDR3 is 15 amino acids long. Per the germline V gene, CDR1 is MNHNS and CDR2 is SASEGT. The CDR3 sequence is CASSDSADLPGELFF. CDR3 DNA: TGTGCCAGCAGTGACTCCGCGGATCTTCCCGGGGAGCTGTTTTTT.

This chain joins TRBV23-1 and TRBJ2-7, with TRBD2 as a possible D gene (5 bases). TRBV23-1 is an open reading frame whose function is uncertain. V lost 8 bases and J 9 bases, leaving 23 bases between the germline ends. This CDR3 contains 14 residues. The CDR3 DNA reads as TGCGCCAGCCGAACAGATTCAAATGGAGGTCGGCAGTACTTC. This gives the protein CASRTDSNGGRQYF.

The chain has TRBV29-1 and TRBJ1-1; weak D call: TRBD1 (5 bases). V was clipped by 6 bases and J by 11 bases, with 22 bases between them. This CDR3 spans 13 amino acids. CDR1 is SQVTM, CDR2 ANQGSEA, per germline. The CDR3 bases are TGCAGCGTGGTGGGGGGTTGGGGGAGAGGGGCTTTCTTT. Translated, it gives CSVVGGWGRGAFF. The full variable domain, its missing parts supplied by reference TRBV29-1 and TRBJ1-1, is SAVISQKPSRDICQRGTSLTIQCQVDSQVTMMFWYRQQPGQSLTLIATANQGSEATYESGFVIDKFPISRPNLTFSTLTVSNMSPEDSSIYLCSVVGGWGRGAFFGQGTRLTVV.

This chain joins TRBV7-2 and TRBJ1-2; no clear D. V dropped 5 bases and J dropped 8 bases, with 12 bases sitting between them. This CDR3 spans 12 amino acids. Germline CDR1 reads SGHTA; CDR2 reads FQGNSA. The chain's CDR3 is CASSPRPYGYTF. CDR3 nucleotides: TGTGCCAGCAGCCCACGTCCCTACGGCTACACCTTC.

In its sample, this clone was seen once. The rearrangement uses TRBV15 and TRBJ1-4, with no clear D. The CDR3 consists of 15 residues. Trimming took 1 base from V and 7 from J, leaving 13 bases between them. Germline CDR1 LNHNV, CDR2 YYDKDF (reference sequence). The CDR3 bases are TGTGCCACCAGCAGAGGTGGGGAGGTGGCTGAAAAACTGTTTTTT. Amino acids: CATSRGGEVAEKLFF.

This chain joins TRBV28 and TRBJ1-5; 11 nucleotides match TRBD1. The CDR3 is made up of 15 amino acids. V dropped 2 bases and J dropped 5; count of bases not matched to a gene: 2. Germline assignment: CDR1 MDHEN and CDR2 SYDVKM. This CDR3 reads CASSLGTGGDQPQHF. CDR3 DNA: TGTGCCAGCAGTTTAGGGACAGGGGGGGATCAGCCCCAGCATTTT. Full variable domain (rest looked up from reference TRBV28 and TRBJ1-5): DVKVTQSSRYLVKRTGEKVFLECVQDMDHENMFWYRQDPGLGLRLIYFSYDVKMKEKGDIPEGYSVSREKKERFSLILESASTNQTSMYLCASSLGTGGDQPQHFGDGTRLSIL.

The gene calls are TRBV6-5 and TRBJ1-1, with D hard to call. V lost 5 bases and J 12 bases, leaving 19 bases between the germline ends. Germline CDR1 reads MNHEY; CDR2 reads SVGAGI. The CDR3 has 13 residues. CDR3 amino acids: CASSRYPGSLTFF. The DNA of the CDR3 is TGTGCCAGCAGTCGTTACCCGGGGTCGCTTACTTTCTTT.

V is TRBV12-5 and J is TRBJ2-5, with D possibly TRBD2 on 5 matching bases. The V gene lost 4 bases and the J gene lost 4 bases, with 16 bases spanning the gap. The CDR3 consists of 15 residues. Germline V gene sequence: CDR1 LGHNT, CDR2 FRNRAP. CDR3 coding DNA: TGTGCTAGTGGTTCTGGACTGGCCCTAGGAGAGACCCAGTACTTC. It encodes CASGSGLALGETQYF.

This clone was found a few times. The V call is TRBV4-1, the J call TRBJ1-2; D is perhaps TRBD1 (5 bases). V was cut by 2 bases and J by 2 bases, with 12 bases left in between. The germline V gene has CDR1 MGHRA and CDR2 YSYEKL. The CDR3 runs to 15 residues. The CDR3 DNA follows: TGCGCCAGCAGCCAACTGGGACTGATAAACTATGGCTACACCTTC. It specifies CASSQLGLINYGYTF.

This clone showed up just a few times. The chain uses TRBV25-1 and TRBJ2-3; 10 positions match TRBD1. The CDR3 contains 16 residues. Unmatched junction bases numbered 11, after V lost 7 bases and J lost 4 bases. Germline CDR1 reads MGHDK; CDR2 reads SYGVNS. CDR3 DNA sequence: TGTGCCAGCACCGCCCCTGCGGGACAGGGGCCAGATACGCAGTATTTT. This translates into CASTAPAGQGPDTQYF.

This rearrangement joins TRBV6-4 to TRBJ2-1, with 7 bases lining up with TRBD2. The trim removed 4 bases at V and 3 bases at J, leaving 9 bases unmatched. Germline CDR1 MRHNA, CDR2 SNTAGT. The CDR3 has 16 amino acids. The CDR3 reads CASSALFGTNYNEQFF. In DNA, the CDR3 is TGTGCCAGCAGTGCCCTTTTCGGGACTAACTACAATGAGCAGTTCTTC.

The chain combines TRBV6-1 with TRBJ1-5, with D possibly TRBD1 on 6 matching bases. The V gene lost 6 bases and the J gene lost 4 bases, with 16 bases spanning the gap. CDR3 size: 15 residues. CDR1 and CDR2 from the germline V gene are MNHNS and SASEGT. CDR3 loop: CASRPRRTDNQPQHF. The CDR3 DNA reads TGTGCCAGCAGACCTAGGAGGACAGATAATCAGCCCCAGCATTTT.